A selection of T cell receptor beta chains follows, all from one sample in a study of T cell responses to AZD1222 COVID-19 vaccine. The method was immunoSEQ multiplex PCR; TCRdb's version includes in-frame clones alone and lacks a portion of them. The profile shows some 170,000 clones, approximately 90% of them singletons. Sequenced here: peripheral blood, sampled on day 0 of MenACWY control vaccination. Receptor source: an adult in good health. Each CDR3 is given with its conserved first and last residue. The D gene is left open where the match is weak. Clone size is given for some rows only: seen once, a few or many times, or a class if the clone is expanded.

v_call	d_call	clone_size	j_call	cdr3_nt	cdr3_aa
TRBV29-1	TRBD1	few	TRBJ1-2	TGCAGCGTTGAAGAGCCCAGGGGGTATGGCTACACCTTC	CSVEEPRGYGYTF
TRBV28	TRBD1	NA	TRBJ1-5	TGTGCCAGCCAACTCACGACAGGGGGCGCGGATCAGCCCCAGCATTTT	CASQLTTGGADQPQHF
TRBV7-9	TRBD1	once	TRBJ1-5	TGTGCCAGCAGAGAGACAGGGAAGTGGGGCAATCAGCCCCAGCATTTT	CASRETGKWGNQPQHF
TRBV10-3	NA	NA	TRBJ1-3	TGTGCCATAAGGGATTGGGCCAGGGGCTCTGGAAACACCATATATTTT	CAIRDWARGSGNTIYF
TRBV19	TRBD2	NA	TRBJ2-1	TGTGCCAGTTTACCCTTAGGGCAGCGGGAGGGGGCCTACAATGAGCAGTTCTTC	CASLPLGQREGAYNEQFF
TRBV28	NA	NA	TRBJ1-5	TGTGCCAGCAGTTTAGGGGATCGTAGCAATCAGCCCCAGCATTTT	CASSLGDRSNQPQHF
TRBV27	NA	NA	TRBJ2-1	TGTGCCAGCAGCCTAGTCCGGGGAGATGAGCAGTTCTTC	CASSLVRGDEQFF
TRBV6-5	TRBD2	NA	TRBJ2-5	TGTGCCAGCAGCATGAGCGGGGGACCTCAAGAGACCCAGTACTTC	CASSMSGGPQETQYF
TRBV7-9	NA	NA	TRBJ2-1	TGTGCCAGCAGCTTAGAATCCTCCTACAATGAGCAGTTCTTC	CASSLESSYNEQFF
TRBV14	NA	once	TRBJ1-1	TGTGCCAGCAGCCAAGACCTTACACGGGGGACTGAAGCTTTCTTT	CASSQDLTRGTEAFF
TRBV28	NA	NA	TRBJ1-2	TGTGCCAGCAGTGGGCTACGGGGCTATGGCTACACCTTC	CASSGLRGYGYTF
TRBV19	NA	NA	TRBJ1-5	TGTGCCAGTAGTACCCCCCTGGGCGGGCAGCCCCAGCATTTT	CASSTPLGGQPQHF
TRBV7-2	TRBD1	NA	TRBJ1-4	TGTGCCAGCAGCTCCCGGACAGGGAGAGAAAAACTGTTTTTT	CASSSRTGREKLFF
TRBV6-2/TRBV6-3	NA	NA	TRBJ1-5	TGTGCCAGCAGCCTAAGAAGAGAGGGCAATCAGCCCCAGCATTTT	CASSLRREGNQPQHF
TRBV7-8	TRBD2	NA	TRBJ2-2	TGTGCCAGCAGCTTCAGAGCGGGAACCGGGGAGCTGTTTTTT	CASSFRAGTGELFF
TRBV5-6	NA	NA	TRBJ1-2	TGTGCCAGCACCAAGGATAGCTATGGCTACACCTTC	CASTKDSYGYTF
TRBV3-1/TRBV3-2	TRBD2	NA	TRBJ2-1	TGTGCCAGCAGCCCGGGACTAGCGGGAGTTCAGGGCAATGAGCAGTTCTTC	CASSPGLAGVQGNEQFF
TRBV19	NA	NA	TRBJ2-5	TGTGCCAGTAGTATGGGAACGCAGACCCAAGAGACCCAGTACTTC	CASSMGTQTQETQYF
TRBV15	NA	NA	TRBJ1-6	TGTGCCACCAGGGGGGCCATGGGTTCACCCCTCCACTTT	CATRGAMGSPLHF
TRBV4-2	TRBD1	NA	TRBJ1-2	TGTGCCAGCAGCCAAGAAGGGGGACAGCGCGTCGGCTACACCTTC	CASSQEGGQRVGYTF
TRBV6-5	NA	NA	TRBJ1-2	TGTGCCAGCAGTACCAACCCGGACAGAGACTATGGCTACACCTTC	CASSTNPDRDYGYTF
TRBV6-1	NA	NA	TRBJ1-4	TGTGCCAGCAGTGAAGTCGCCCCTGAAAAACTGTTTTTT	CASSEVAPEKLFF
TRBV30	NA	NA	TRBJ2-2	TGTGCCTGGAGTAGGCAGGGGCCGTTCCCCGGGGAGCTGTTTTTT	CAWSRQGPFPGELFF
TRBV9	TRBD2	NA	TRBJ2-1	TGTGCCAGCAGCGTAGTAGGGCGGGAGGATGAGCAGTTCTTC	CASSVVGREDEQFF
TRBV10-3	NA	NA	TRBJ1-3	TGTGCCATCAGTGACGGTAGCTCTGGAAACACCATATATTTT	CAISDGSSGNTIYF
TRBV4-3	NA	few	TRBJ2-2	TGCGCCAGCAGCCAGACTGTTGAGAACACCGGGGAGCTGTTTTTT	CASSQTVENTGELFF
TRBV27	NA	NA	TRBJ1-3	TGTGCCAGCAGCCCGTCCATGTCTGGAAACACCATATATTTT	CASSPSMSGNTIYF
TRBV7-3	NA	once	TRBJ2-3	TGTGCCAGCAGCTTGGGACTTGGCACAGATACGCAGTATTTT	CASSLGLGTDTQYF
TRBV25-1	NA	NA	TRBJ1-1	TGTGCCAGCAGTCAAGGGGCCACTGAAGCTTTCTTT	CASSQGATEAFF
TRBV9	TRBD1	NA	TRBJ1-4	TGTGCCAGCAGCCCGGGACAGGGGGCGGAAAAACTGTTTTTT	CASSPGQGAEKLFF
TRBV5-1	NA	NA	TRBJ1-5	TGCGCCAGCAGCTTCCTTTTCGGGCAGAATCAGCCCCAGCATTTT	CASSFLFGQNQPQHF
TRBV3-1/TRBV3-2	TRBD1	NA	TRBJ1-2	TGTGCCAGCAGCCAAGGCCCGGGACAGCAAAACTATGGCTACACCTTC	CASSQGPGQQNYGYTF
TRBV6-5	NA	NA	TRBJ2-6	TGTGCCAGCACTGTGTTGGCTGGGGCCAACGTCCTGACTTTC	CASTVLAGANVLTF
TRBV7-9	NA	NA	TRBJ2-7	TGTGCCAGCAGCTCGGGGCTATACGAGCAGTACTTC	CASSSGLYEQYF
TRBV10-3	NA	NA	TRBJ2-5	TGTGCCCCCCAGGGTATCGGACGGGGGACCCAGTACTTC	CAPQGIGRGTQYF
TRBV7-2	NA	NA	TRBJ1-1	TGTGCCAGCAGCTTAGGCGCACAGGGTACTGAAGCTTTCTTT	CASSLGAQGTEAFF
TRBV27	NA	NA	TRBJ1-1	TGTGCCAGCAGTTCCATTCCCTCTAACAGGGTACACACTGAAGCTTTCTTT	CASSSIPSNRVHTEAFF
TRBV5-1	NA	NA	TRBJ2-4	TGCGCCAGCAGCTTGGAAATAGGGAAGGGAAACATTCAGTACTTC	CASSLEIGKGNIQYF
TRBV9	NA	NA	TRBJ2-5	TGTGCCAGCAGCGGAGGACCCCCCCAGACCCAGTACTTC	CASSGGPPQTQYF
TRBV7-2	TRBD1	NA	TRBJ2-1	TGTGCCAGCAGCGGCTGGGGACAGCAGGTTAACAATGAGCAGTTCTTC	CASSGWGQQVNNEQFF
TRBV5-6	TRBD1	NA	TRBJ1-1	TGTGCCAGCAGCTTGGGCCTGATGGACAGGGCTGACGCTTTCTTT	CASSLGLMDRADAFF
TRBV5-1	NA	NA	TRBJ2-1	TGCGCCAGCAGAAGGGACTCCAATGAGCAGTTCTTC	CASRRDSNEQFF
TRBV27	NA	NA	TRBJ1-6	TGTGCCAGCACCCATCGGGGGAAAGATTCACCCCTCCACTTT	CASTHRGKDSPLHF
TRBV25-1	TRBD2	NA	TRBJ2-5	TGTGCCAGCAGTGATGGAGCGGGGTGGTCGGGGACCCAGTACTTC	CASSDGAGWSGTQYF
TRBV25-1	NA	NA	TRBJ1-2	TGTGCCAGCAGTGAAGGGCAGGTTTATGGCTACACCTTC	CASSEGQVYGYTF
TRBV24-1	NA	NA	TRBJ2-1	TGTGCCACCAGTGCCCGACAGAGTTCCTACAATGAGCAGTTCTTC	CATSARQSSYNEQFF
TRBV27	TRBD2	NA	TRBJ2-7	TGTGCCAGCAGTTTATTATTAGCGGGAGGGTTGAGAGAGCAGTACTTC	CASSLLLAGGLREQYF
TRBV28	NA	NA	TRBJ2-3	TGTGCCAGCAGTTTAGGCAGGGGTTCAAGCACAGATACGCAGTATTTT	CASSLGRGSSTDTQYF
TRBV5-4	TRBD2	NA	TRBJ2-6	TGTGCCAGCAGCCGAGGGACTAGCGCTAACTCTGGGGCCAACGTCCTGACTTTC	CASSRGTSANSGANVLTF
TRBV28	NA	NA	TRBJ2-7	TGTGCCAGCAGTCAAAGACTCGGGGCCTACGAGCAGTACTTC	CASSQRLGAYEQYF
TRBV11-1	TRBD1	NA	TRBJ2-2	TGTGCCAGCAGCCCAGGACAGGGGGGGTCCGGGGAGCTGTTTTTT	CASSPGQGGSGELFF